These T cell receptor beta chains were read from a single sample in a study of cytomegalovirus exposure and HLA in healthy donors. The assay was immunoSEQ multiplex PCR, and TCRdb's table has in-frame clones only and misses some. The sample contains 93,000 or so clones, about 83% of which appear only once. Source material: PBMCs. These receptors all come from a woman aged 18-35 years in good health and CMV-seropositive. Each CDR3 is given with its conserved first and last residue. The D gene is left open where the match is weak. Size is omitted from some rows. Given values are once, few, many or a class for expanded clones.

cdr3_aa: CAIKKREDYGNEQFF; j_call: TRBJ2-1; clone_size: NA; cdr3_length: 15; v_call: TRBV10-3; d_call: TRBD2
cdr3_aa: CASSSGLAGNTDTQYF; j_call: TRBJ2-3; clone_size: NA; cdr3_length: 16; v_call: TRBV25-1; d_call: TRBD2
cdr3_aa: CSVEGSVGNTIYF; j_call: TRBJ1-3; clone_size: NA; cdr3_length: 13; v_call: TRBV29-1; d_call: NA
cdr3_aa: CASSLMGLTSNEQFF; j_call: TRBJ2-1; clone_size: NA; cdr3_length: 15; v_call: TRBV7-3; d_call: NA
cdr3_aa: CASSITGQGAYEQYF; j_call: TRBJ2-7; clone_size: NA; cdr3_length: 15; v_call: TRBV19; d_call: TRBD1
cdr3_aa: CASVGGDANYGYTF; j_call: TRBJ1-2; clone_size: once; cdr3_length: 14; v_call: TRBV7-9; d_call: NA
cdr3_aa: CASSLAGAGELFF; j_call: TRBJ2-2; clone_size: NA; cdr3_length: 13; v_call: TRBV28; d_call: TRBD2
cdr3_aa: CSAIQAYEQYF; j_call: TRBJ2-7; clone_size: NA; cdr3_length: 11; v_call: TRBV20-1; d_call: NA
cdr3_aa: CASSQEWAGTTGSGANVLTF; j_call: TRBJ2-6; clone_size: NA; cdr3_length: 20; v_call: TRBV4-1; d_call: TRBD2
cdr3_aa: CASSISGPRETQYF; j_call: TRBJ2-5; clone_size: NA; cdr3_length: 14; v_call: TRBV7-2; d_call: NA
cdr3_aa: CASRPGTGGETDTQYF; j_call: TRBJ2-3; clone_size: NA; cdr3_length: 16; v_call: TRBV4-1; d_call: TRBD1
cdr3_aa: CATHRSGRAINEQFF; j_call: TRBJ2-1; clone_size: NA; cdr3_length: 15; v_call: TRBV25-1; d_call: TRBD2
cdr3_aa: CASSEGPFPETQYF; j_call: TRBJ2-5; clone_size: once; cdr3_length: 14; v_call: TRBV28; d_call: NA
cdr3_aa: CATSRGESGDNEQFF; j_call: TRBJ2-1; clone_size: NA; cdr3_length: 15; v_call: TRBV15; d_call: NA
cdr3_aa: CASSDRDRGSYEQYF; j_call: TRBJ2-7; clone_size: NA; cdr3_length: 15; v_call: TRBV5-1; d_call: TRBD1
cdr3_aa: CASNLGGGDYGYTF; j_call: TRBJ1-2; clone_size: NA; cdr3_length: 14; v_call: TRBV6-1; d_call: NA
cdr3_aa: CASSPLLGGYTF; j_call: TRBJ1-2; clone_size: NA; cdr3_length: 12; v_call: TRBV18; d_call: NA
cdr3_aa: CASSEQKETQYF; j_call: TRBJ2-5; clone_size: once; cdr3_length: 12; v_call: TRBV2; d_call: NA
cdr3_aa: CASSLFPGVQGWPDTQYF; j_call: TRBJ2-3; clone_size: NA; cdr3_length: 18; v_call: TRBV5-4; d_call: NA
cdr3_aa: CASSPGATGVRFF; j_call: TRBJ2-1; clone_size: NA; cdr3_length: 13; v_call: TRBV18; d_call: TRBD1
cdr3_aa: CASSQPGVYTEAFF; j_call: TRBJ1-1; clone_size: NA; cdr3_length: 14; v_call: TRBV14; d_call: NA
cdr3_aa: CASSKELWANVLTF; j_call: TRBJ2-6; clone_size: NA; cdr3_length: 14; v_call: TRBV7-8; d_call: NA
cdr3_aa: CASSVSNSPLHF; j_call: TRBJ1-6; clone_size: NA; cdr3_length: 12; v_call: TRBV25-1; d_call: NA
cdr3_aa: CASSLGVEGNTEAFF; j_call: TRBJ1-1; clone_size: NA; cdr3_length: 15; v_call: TRBV27; d_call: NA
cdr3_aa: CASGFGTDYGYTF; j_call: TRBJ1-2; clone_size: NA; cdr3_length: 13; v_call: TRBV12-5; d_call: TRBD1
cdr3_aa: CSAYYTDTQYF; j_call: TRBJ2-3; clone_size: NA; cdr3_length: 11; v_call: TRBV20-1; d_call: NA
cdr3_aa: CASSQRLADTQYF; j_call: TRBJ2-3; clone_size: NA; cdr3_length: 13; v_call: TRBV5-4; d_call: TRBD2
cdr3_aa: CASSEEAGALYEQYF; j_call: TRBJ2-7; clone_size: NA; cdr3_length: 15; v_call: TRBV10-2; d_call: NA
cdr3_aa: CASSELQGNYGYTF; j_call: TRBJ1-2; clone_size: NA; cdr3_length: 14; v_call: TRBV2; d_call: TRBD1
cdr3_aa: CASSIDIQGAPYEQYF; j_call: TRBJ2-7; clone_size: NA; cdr3_length: 16; v_call: TRBV19; d_call: TRBD1
cdr3_aa: CASRITASGSYEQYF; j_call: TRBJ2-7; clone_size: NA; cdr3_length: 15; v_call: TRBV28; d_call: TRBD2
cdr3_aa: CASSNDGQGSRSEQYF; j_call: TRBJ2-7; clone_size: NA; cdr3_length: 16; v_call: TRBV13; d_call: TRBD1
cdr3_aa: CSALSLRAFF; j_call: TRBJ1-1; clone_size: NA; cdr3_length: 10; v_call: TRBV20-1; d_call: NA
cdr3_aa: CASSLIQGGTNEKLFF; j_call: TRBJ1-4; clone_size: NA; cdr3_length: 16; v_call: TRBV7-9; d_call: TRBD1
cdr3_aa: CASSFINEQFF; j_call: TRBJ2-1; clone_size: NA; cdr3_length: 11; v_call: TRBV7-9; d_call: NA
cdr3_aa: CASETGGDYGYTF; j_call: TRBJ1-2; clone_size: once; cdr3_length: 13; v_call: TRBV6-1; d_call: NA
cdr3_aa: CASSTRTGTTEAFF; j_call: TRBJ1-1; clone_size: NA; cdr3_length: 14; v_call: TRBV11-2; d_call: TRBD1
cdr3_aa: CASSADRMSNQPQHF; j_call: TRBJ1-5; clone_size: NA; cdr3_length: 15; v_call: TRBV2; d_call: TRBD1
cdr3_aa: CASSYSSGNNNEQFF; j_call: TRBJ2-1; clone_size: few; cdr3_length: 15; v_call: TRBV6-5; d_call: NA
cdr3_aa: CASSQALSFNEKLFF; j_call: TRBJ1-4; clone_size: NA; cdr3_length: 15; v_call: TRBV14; d_call: NA
cdr3_aa: CATGEQGLYEQYF; j_call: TRBJ2-7; clone_size: NA; cdr3_length: 13; v_call: TRBV6-6; d_call: NA
cdr3_aa: CASQASGTDTQYF; j_call: TRBJ2-3; clone_size: NA; cdr3_length: 13; v_call: TRBV14; d_call: NA
cdr3_aa: CASSETLSSGNTIYF; j_call: TRBJ1-3; clone_size: NA; cdr3_length: 15; v_call: TRBV2; d_call: NA
cdr3_aa: CASSTGTVNQPQHF; j_call: TRBJ1-5; clone_size: once; cdr3_length: 14; v_call: TRBV28; d_call: TRBD1
cdr3_aa: CASSLALAGGLETQYF; j_call: TRBJ2-5; clone_size: NA; cdr3_length: 16; v_call: TRBV5-1; d_call: TRBD2
cdr3_aa: CASSLGRDSYEQYF; j_call: TRBJ2-7; clone_size: once; cdr3_length: 14; v_call: TRBV13; d_call: TRBD1
cdr3_aa: CASSQPGFTEAFF; j_call: TRBJ1-1; clone_size: once; cdr3_length: 13; v_call: TRBV19; d_call: NA
cdr3_aa: CAGSLGAGRNYGYTF; j_call: TRBJ1-2; clone_size: NA; cdr3_length: 15; v_call: TRBV13; d_call: NA
cdr3_aa: CASSQLGTSGQETQYF; j_call: TRBJ2-5; clone_size: NA; cdr3_length: 16; v_call: TRBV4-2; d_call: TRBD2
cdr3_aa: CASSLDGGRNTIYF; j_call: TRBJ1-3; clone_size: once; cdr3_length: 14; v_call: TRBV5-6; d_call: NA
cdr3_aa: CAIQGATQQPQHF; j_call: TRBJ1-5; clone_size: NA; cdr3_length: 13; v_call: TRBV28; d_call: TRBD1
cdr3_aa: CASSTPYRVGGQPQHF; j_call: TRBJ1-5; clone_size: NA; cdr3_length: 16; v_call: TRBV19; d_call: NA
cdr3_aa: CASSLFGNTEAFF; j_call: TRBJ1-1; clone_size: NA; cdr3_length: 13; v_call: TRBV11-2; d_call: NA
cdr3_aa: CASSLWALNTEAFF; j_call: TRBJ1-1; clone_size: NA; cdr3_length: 14; v_call: TRBV5-1; d_call: NA
cdr3_aa: CASSQDVLAGLREVQYF; j_call: TRBJ2-5; clone_size: few; cdr3_length: 17; v_call: TRBV4-1; d_call: TRBD2